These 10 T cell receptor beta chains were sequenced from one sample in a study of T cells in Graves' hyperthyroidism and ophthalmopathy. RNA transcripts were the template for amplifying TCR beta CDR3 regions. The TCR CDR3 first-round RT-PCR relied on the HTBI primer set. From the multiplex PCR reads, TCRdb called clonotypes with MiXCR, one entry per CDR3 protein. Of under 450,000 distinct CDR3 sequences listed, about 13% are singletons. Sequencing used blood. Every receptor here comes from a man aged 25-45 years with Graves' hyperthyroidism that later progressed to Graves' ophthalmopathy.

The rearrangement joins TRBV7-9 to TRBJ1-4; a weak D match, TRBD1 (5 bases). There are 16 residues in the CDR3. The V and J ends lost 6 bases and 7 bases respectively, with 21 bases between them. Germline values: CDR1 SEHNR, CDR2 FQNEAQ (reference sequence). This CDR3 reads CASSTWIGAHGEKLFF. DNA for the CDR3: TGTGCCAGCAGTACTTGGATCGGGGCCCACGGTGAAAAACTGTTTTTT.

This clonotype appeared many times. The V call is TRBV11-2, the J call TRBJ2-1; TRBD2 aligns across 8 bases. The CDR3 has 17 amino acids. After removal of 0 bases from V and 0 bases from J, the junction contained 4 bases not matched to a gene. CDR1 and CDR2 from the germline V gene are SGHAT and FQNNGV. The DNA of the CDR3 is TGTGCCAGCAGCTTAGATCGGGGGGGACGCTCCTACAATGAGCAGTTCTTC. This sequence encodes CASSLDRGGRSYNEQFF.

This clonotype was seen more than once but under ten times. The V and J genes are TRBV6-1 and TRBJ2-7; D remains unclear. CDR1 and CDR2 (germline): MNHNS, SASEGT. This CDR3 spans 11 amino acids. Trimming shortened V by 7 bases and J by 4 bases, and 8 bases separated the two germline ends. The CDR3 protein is CASTAEYEQYF. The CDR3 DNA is TGTGCCAGCACGGCCGAGTACGAGCAGTACTTC.

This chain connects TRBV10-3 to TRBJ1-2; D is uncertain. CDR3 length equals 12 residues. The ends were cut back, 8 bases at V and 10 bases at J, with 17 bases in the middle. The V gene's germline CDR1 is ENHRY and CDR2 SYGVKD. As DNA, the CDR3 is TGTGCCATCGGTGGGGATTCAATTCTCTACACCTTC. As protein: CAIGGDSILYTF.

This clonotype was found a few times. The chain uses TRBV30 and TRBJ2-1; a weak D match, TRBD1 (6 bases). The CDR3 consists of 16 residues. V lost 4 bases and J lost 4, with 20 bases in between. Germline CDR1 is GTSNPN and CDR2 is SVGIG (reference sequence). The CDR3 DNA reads TGTGCCTGGACCGACGGGGCAGGGGATTTGTACAATGAGCAGTTCTTC. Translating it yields CAWTDGAGDLYNEQFF. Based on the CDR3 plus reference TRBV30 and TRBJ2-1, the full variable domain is SQTIHQWPATLVQPVGSPLSLECTVEGTSNPNLYWYRQAAGRGLQLLFYSVGIGQISSEVPQNLSASRPQDRQFILSSKKLLLSDSGFYLCAWTDGAGDLYNEQFFGPGTRLTVL.

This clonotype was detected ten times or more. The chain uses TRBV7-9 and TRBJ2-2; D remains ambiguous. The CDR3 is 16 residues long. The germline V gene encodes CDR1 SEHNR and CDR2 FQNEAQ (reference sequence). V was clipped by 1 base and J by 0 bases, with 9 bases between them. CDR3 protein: CASSLVGQTNTGELFF. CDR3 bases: TGTGCCAGCAGCTTAGTGGGTCAGACGAACACCGGGGAGCTGTTTTTT.

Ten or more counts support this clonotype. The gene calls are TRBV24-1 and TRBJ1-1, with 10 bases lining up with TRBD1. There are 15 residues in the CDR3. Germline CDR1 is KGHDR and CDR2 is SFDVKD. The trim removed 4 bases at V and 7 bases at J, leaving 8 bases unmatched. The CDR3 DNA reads TGTGCCACCAGTGACCACGACAGGGGGCAAGGTGAAGCTTTCTTT. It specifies CATSDHDRGQGEAFF.

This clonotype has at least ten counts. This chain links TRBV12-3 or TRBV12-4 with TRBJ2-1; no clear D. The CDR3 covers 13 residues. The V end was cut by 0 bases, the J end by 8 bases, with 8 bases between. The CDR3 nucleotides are TGTGCCAGCAGTTTAGCGCGTCGGGATGAGCAGTTCTTC. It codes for CASSLARRDEQFF.

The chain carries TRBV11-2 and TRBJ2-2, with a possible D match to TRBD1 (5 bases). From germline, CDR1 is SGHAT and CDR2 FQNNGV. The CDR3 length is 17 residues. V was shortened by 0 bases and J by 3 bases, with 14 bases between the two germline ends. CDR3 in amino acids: CASSLEWQGGDTGELFF. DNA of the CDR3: TGTGCCAGCAGCTTAGAGTGGCAGGGTGGGGACACCGGGGAGCTGTTTTTT.

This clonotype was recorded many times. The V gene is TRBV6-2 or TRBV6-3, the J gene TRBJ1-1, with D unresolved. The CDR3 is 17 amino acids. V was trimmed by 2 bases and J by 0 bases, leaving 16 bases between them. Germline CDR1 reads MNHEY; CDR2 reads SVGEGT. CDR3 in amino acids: CASSYKKSRQLNTEAFF. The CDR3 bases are TGTGCCAGCAGTTACAAGAAGTCTAGGCAGTTGAACACTGAAGCTTTCTTT.